This paragraph reports one T cell receptor (beta chain). Its antigen is unidentified. The donors were healthy bone marrow donors. This specimen comes from a study of cytomegalovirus exposure and HLA in healthy donors. The PCR used 60 Vbeta and 13 Jbeta primers. Profiled with immunoSEQ multiplex PCR; TCRdb holds only in-frame clones, not every one. The table records 90,000 to 100,000 clones, over 65% of them present only once. Study-level points and caveats: A later analysis by the authors found several of the most significant clusters apparently linked to common viral pathogens. Later on, an analysis tied approximately 15,000 TCR beta sequences to HLA alleles at 0.05 false discovery rate. Testing in vitro showed a few CMV-associated chains specific for CMV antigens.

The germline CDR1 and CDR2 sequences are SGHTA and FQGNSA. This CDR3 spans 15 amino acids. V lost 1 base, J lost 1 base, and 1 base stayed unmatched. Material: PBMCs. This sequence joins TRBV7-2 and TRBJ2-7, with 10 bases fitting TRBD2. The source of this sequence is a man aged 25 to 45 in good health and CMV-seronegative. The CDR3, as DNA: TGTGCCAGCAGCTTAGTACTAGCGGGGTCCTACGAGCAGTACTTC. Its protein is CASSLVLAGSYEQYF. The full variable domain, in which reference TRBV7-2 and TRBJ2-7 provide the parts outside the CDR3, is GAGVSQSPSNKVTEKGKDVELRCDPISGHTALYWYRQSLGQGLEFLIYFQGNSAPDKSGLPSDRFSAERTGGSVSTLTIQRTQQEDSAVYLCASSLVLAGSYEQYFGPGTRLTVT.